Below are 28 T cell receptor beta chains sequenced from a single sample in a study of regulatory T cells in long-lasting Graves disease. In building TCR beta libraries, iRepertoire HTBI primers were used together with Arm-PCR of CDR3 regions. Via MiXCR, TCRdb re-called the multiplex PCR reads, giving one row per CDR3 protein. The sample has under 500,000 distinct CDR3 sequences; under 25% are singletons. Described time point: persistent/refractory GD, antithyroid drugs over 5 years with positive TRAb. Preparation of the TCR library used RNA extracted from PBMCs. This sample comprised peripheral blood mononuclear cells (PBMCs), obtained when the disease was refractory, from a patient treated with antithyroid drugs. The receptor set was obtained from a female donor with Graves disease.

This clonotype was found many times. The chain couples TRBV24-1 to TRBJ1-1, with 10 nucleotides matching TRBD1. Germline CDR1 reads KGHDR; CDR2 reads SFDVKD. The junction had 14 bases not matched to a gene; V was cut back by 8 bases and J by 6 bases. The CDR3 loop spans 16 amino acids. The CDR3 DNA sequence: TGTGCCACCACCGATATAGAGGGGACAGGGGAACCTGAAGCTTTCTTT. Translating it yields CATTDIEGTGEPEAFF.

The chain has TRBV19 and TRBJ2-7; D may match TRBD1 or TRBD2 (5 bases each). The CDR3 extends over 13 amino acids. Trimming stripped 7 bases from V and 5 bases from J, with 15 bases between. Per the germline V gene, CDR1 is LNHDA and CDR2 is SQIVND (reference sequence). CDR3 amino acids: CASNRRGDDEQYF. In DNA form, the CDR3 reads TGTGCCAGTAACCGTCGTGGGGACGACGAGCAGTACTTC.

This clonotype was seen repeatedly, ten times or more. The rearrangement links TRBV7-2 to TRBJ2-5; D perhaps matches TRBD1 (8 bases). The CDR3 runs 15 residues. With 1 base removed from V and 5 bases from J, the gap between germline ends came to 14 bases. Germline V gene lookup returns CDR1 SGHTA and CDR2 FQGNSA. The CDR3 DNA reads as TGTGCCAGCAGCTTAGTTGACAGGGGAGGGGAGACCCAGTACTTC. Protein: CASSLVDRGGETQYF. The variable domain in full, completed from reference TRBV7-2 and TRBJ2-5, reads GAGVSQSPSNKVTEKGKDVELRCDPISGHTALYWYRQSLGQGLEFLIYFQGNSAPDKSGLPSDRFSAERTGGSVSTLTIQRTQQEDSAVYLCASSLVDRGGETQYFGPGTRLLVL.

There are many counts of this clonotype. The junction and the germline gene differ at one end; a read error may be behind it. This chain joins TRBV18 and TRBJ1-1; no clear D. The CDR3 has 9 residues. Germline CDR1 reads KGHSH; CDR2 reads LQKENI. The CDR3 region is CASSPSEGF. CDR3 bases: TGTGCCAGCTCACCGTCTGAGGGCTTT.

This clonotype showed up many times. This chain links TRBV19 with TRBJ1-2, with D perhaps matching TRBD1 (6 bases). This CDR3 contains 14 residues. V lost 9 bases, J lost 3 bases, and 17 bases lay in between. Germline assignment: CDR1 LNHDA and CDR2 SQIVND (reference sequence). For the CDR3, the DNA is TGTGCCAGCACGACCTACAGGGAAGACTATGGCTACACCTTC. This translates into CASTTYREDYGYTF.

The chain carries TRBV11-1 and TRBJ2-3; no reliable D call. V was pared by 5 bases and J by 1 base, with 10 bases between. Germline V gene data show CDR1 as SGHAT and CDR2 as FQDESV (reference sequence). The CDR3 runs 14 residues. The CDR3 sequence: CASSPSRGTDTQYF. CDR3 in DNA: TGTGCCAGCAGCCCTTCCCGGGGCACAGATACGCAGTATTTT.

The rearrangement uses TRBV12-5 and TRBJ1-2, with 10 bases aligning to TRBD1. Looked up from germline, CDR1 is LGHNT and CDR2 is FRNRAP. The V gene end was trimmed by 4 bases and the J gene end by 7 bases; junction bases not matched to a gene: 6. This CDR3 has 14 amino acids. The CDR3 is CASGSGTGVSGYTF. The CDR3 nucleotides are TGTGCTAGTGGTTCCGGGACAGGGGTTAGTGGCTACACCTTC. Supplemented by reference TRBV12-5 and TRBJ1-2, the full variable domain reads DARVTQTPRHKVTEMGQEVTMRCQPILGHNTVFWYRQTMMQGLELLAYFRNRAPLDDSGMPKDRFSAEMPDATLATLKIQPSEPRDSAVYFCASGSGTGVSGYTFGSGTRLTVV.

This clonotype was found many times. This chain joins TRBV6-2 or TRBV6-3 and TRBJ2-5; the match to TRBD1 covers 12 bases. This CDR3 has 15 residues. Germline CDR1 MNHEY, CDR2 SVGEGT. V shed 7 bases, J shed 5 bases, and the junction held 8 bases outside the gene matches. The CDR3: CASTGTGGAEETQYF. Here the CDR3 DNA reads TGTGCCAGCACCGGGACAGGGGGCGCGGAGGAGACCCAGTACTTC.

The chain is built from TRBV6-5 and TRBJ2-2; the match to TRBD1 covers 10 bases. Germline CDR1 and CDR2: MNHEY and SVGAGI. Unmatched junction bases numbered 9, after V lost 4 bases and J lost 1 base. This CDR3 is built from 18 residues. The CDR3 protein is CASSFRDRGLMNTGELFF. CDR3 DNA sequence: TGTGCCAGCAGTTTCCGGGACAGGGGACTTATGAACACCGGGGAGCTGTTTTTT.

This chain uses TRBV25-1 with TRBJ2-6; no definite D call. Per the germline V gene, CDR1 is MGHDK and CDR2 is SYGVNS. There are 17 residues in the CDR3. Trimming removed 1 base from V and 0 bases from J, with 10 bases in between. Here the CDR3 DNA reads TGTGCCAGCAGTGAATTCCAGTCTTCCTCTGGGGCCAACGTCCTGACTTTC. It codes for CASSEFQSSSGANVLTF.

This clonotype was seen repeatedly, ten times or more. The rearrangement joins TRBV29-1 to TRBJ2-7, with D possibly called TRBD1 or TRBD2 (5 bases each). The CDR3 runs to 15 residues. The V gene lost 6 bases and the J gene lost 2 bases, with 20 bases spanning the gap. Germline CDR1 and CDR2: SQVTM and ANQGSEA. The CDR3 DNA reads TGCAGCGTCCAGAACCCCGGGACGGCCGCCTACGAGCAGTACTTC. Residues: CSVQNPGTAAYEQYF.

This clonotype has just a few counts. The chain joins TRBV5-8 to TRBJ1-1; possible D gene TRBD1, 6 bases. CDR3 length equals 16 residues. Germline CDR1 is SGHTS and CDR2 is YDEGEE. Trimming took 0 bases from V and 4 from J, leaving 16 bases between them. The CDR3 is CASSLVGGRLSTEAFF. The CDR3 DNA reads as TGTGCCAGCAGCTTGGTTGGGGGCCGCTTAAGCACTGAAGCTTTCTTT.

This sequence joins TRBV20-1 and TRBJ2-7; 10 bases are shared with TRBD1. The germline gives CDR1 DFQATT, CDR2 SNEGSKA (reference sequence). With 6 bases clipped from V and 5 bases from J, the junction kept 10 bases outside the gene matches. The CDR3 length is 14 residues. The CDR3 here is CSAGRDRGVHEQYF. CDR3 bases: TGCAGTGCAGGACGGGACAGGGGTGTCCACGAGCAGTACTTC.

This clonotype was observed at least ten times. This chain links TRBV3-1 with TRBJ1-1, with 7 bases aligning to TRBD1. The J segment lost 4 bases and the V segment lost 2 bases, leaving 7 bases of the junction unmatched. The germline CDR1 and CDR2 sequences are LGHDT and YNNKEL (reference sequence). This CDR3 has 15 residues. The CDR3 spells CASSQQNRGSTEAFF. In DNA, the CDR3 is TGTGCCAGCAGCCAACAAAACAGGGGTAGCACTGAAGCTTTCTTT.

This clonotype occurred a few times. The chain is built from TRBV7-2 and TRBJ2-7, with 9 positions matching TRBD2. The CDR3 contains 15 residues. Trimming removed 4 bases from V and 5 bases from J; junction bases left unmatched: 9. Per the germline V gene, CDR1 is SGHTA and CDR2 is FQGNSA. The CDR3 bases are TGTGCCAGCAGCTCCAGGGGACTAGCAGGCCACGAGCAGTACTTC. Translating gives CASSSRGLAGHEQYF.

For this clonotype: This clone may be a read error of a much larger clone one base away. The J gene is TRBJ1-4, the V gene TRBV3-1; 9 nucleotides line up with TRBD1. This CDR3 has 14 residues. Trimming at V came to 1 base and at J to 9 bases, leaving 3 bases not matched to a gene. Per germline, CDR1 LGHDT and CDR2 YNNKEL (reference sequence). CDR3 DNA: TGTGCCAGCAGCCAAGGGACAGGGGATAAAAAACTGTTTTTT. Protein: CASSQGTGDKKLFF.

This clonotype was observed once. This could be a read error, since a much larger clone is one nucleotide away. CDR3 sequence: CASSYSTGQLHGYTF. For the CDR3, the DNA is TGTGCCAGCAGTTACTCGACTGGACAGCTTCATGGCTACACCTTC. The genes are TRBV6-2 or TRBV6-3 and TRBJ1-2, with D tentatively TRBD1 (6 bases). Germline CDR1 MNHEY, CDR2 SVGEGT. This CDR3 has 15 amino acids. V lost 0 bases and J lost 6, with 14 bases in between.

The chain has TRBV20-1 and TRBJ1-1; D is ambiguous. Per the germline V gene, CDR1 is DFQATT and CDR2 is SNEGSKA (reference sequence). The CDR3 is made up of 13 amino acids. V dropped 1 base and J dropped 1 base, with 7 bases sitting between them. CDR3: CSARGRRNTEAFF. In DNA, the CDR3 is TGCAGTGCTAGAGGACGCCGGAACACTGAAGCTTTCTTT.

This clonotype was recorded many times. The V call is TRBV5-1, the J call TRBJ1-2, with TRBD1 as a possible D gene (5 bases). The CDR3 length is 15 residues. V shed 0 bases and J shed 8 bases, with 17 bases lying between them. CDR1 is SGHRS and CDR2 is YFSETQ in the germline V gene. CDR3 in DNA: TGCGCCAGCAGCTTGGTTGGGACGGGAGGCGACGGCTACACCTTC. It yields the protein CASSLVGTGGDGYTF.

In this sample, this clonotype turned up many times. This sequence joins TRBV7-2 and TRBJ2-7, with 7 bases aligning to TRBD1. J gave up 0 bases and V 3 bases, and 8 bases lay outside the gene matches. Germline V CDR1 and CDR2: SGHTA, FQGNSA. CDR3 length equals 16 residues. The CDR3 coding sequence is TGTGCCAGCAGCTTTTTCACCGGGACAGCCTCCTACGAGCAGTACTTC. Translation: CASSFFTGTASYEQYF.

This clonotype has at least ten counts. The rearrangement joins TRBV28 to TRBJ2-2; possible D gene TRBD2, 7 bases. Germline V gene data show CDR1 as MDHEN and CDR2 as SYDVKM. Trimming left V 6 bases short and J 4 bases short, with 15 bases between. The CDR3 contains 15 residues. CDR3 amino acids: CASSPGGPPTGELFF. The CDR3 bases are TGTGCCAGCAGCCCCGGGGGGCCTCCCACCGGGGAGCTGTTTTTT.

This clonotype was observed a few times. V and J are TRBV20-1 and TRBJ1-2, with 12 bases aligning to TRBD1. The CDR3 totals 14 residues. V lost 7 bases to trimming and J lost 2 bases; unmatched junction nucleotides: 5. CDR1 and CDR2 from the germline V gene are DFQATT and SNEGSKA (reference sequence). The CDR3 DNA sequence: TGCAGTGTTTGGGACAGGGGGCGAAACTATGGCTACACCTTC. This sequence encodes CSVWDRGRNYGYTF.

This clonotype was recorded at least ten times. This chain links TRBV13 with TRBJ1-5; 9 positions match TRBD1. The V gene end was trimmed by 4 bases and the J gene end by 12 bases; junction bases not matched to a gene: 4. Looked up from germline, CDR1 is PRHDT and CDR2 is FYEKMQ (reference sequence). The CDR3 has 12 residues. The CDR3 protein is CASSWGQGVQHF. For the CDR3, the DNA is TGTGCCAGCAGCTGGGGACAGGGCGTCCAGCATTTT.

This clonotype has only a few counts. The V gene is TRBV5-1, the J gene TRBJ2-7; D remains unclear. Per the germline V gene, CDR1 is SGHRS and CDR2 is YFSETQ. The germline V and J ends were trimmed by 7 bases and 4 bases, with 12 bases remaining between them. This CDR3 is 12 amino acids long. The CDR3 bases are TGCGCCAGCTCAGGTCGGCCGTACGAGCAGTACTTC. Translating gives CASSGRPYEQYF.

Comments on this clonotype: This may be a read error: a much more frequent sequence differs by one nucleotide. This rearrangement joins TRBV20-1 to TRBJ1-1; D unclear. The CDR3 is 10 amino acids. Per the germline V gene, CDR1 is DFQATT and CDR2 is SNEGSKA (reference sequence). This chain's CDR3 is CGALFTEAFF. As DNA, the CDR3 is TGCGGTGCGCTTTTCACTGAAGCTTTCTTT.

This clonotype occurred many times. The chain carries TRBV6-1 and TRBJ2-7; D is uncertain. Germline CDR1 and CDR2: MNHNS and SASEGT. The ends were cut back, 5 bases at V and 5 bases at J, with 16 bases in the middle. The CDR3 runs 14 residues. CDR3 nucleotide sequence: TGTGCCAGCAGTCGCCCGGGCCAGGTAAACGAGCAGTACTTC. Translating it yields CASSRPGQVNEQYF.

This clonotype was observed a few times. The chain links TRBV9 to TRBJ1-2; 8 nucleotides match TRBD1. The CDR3 consists of 17 residues. Germline trimming cut 3 bases from V and 3 bases from J; bases unmatched to any gene: 13. Germline loops: CDR1 SGDLS, CDR2 YYNGEE. The CDR3 region is CASSATTGEYDYYGYTF. CDR3 DNA sequence: TGTGCCAGCAGCGCAACGACAGGGGAATACGATTACTATGGCTACACCTTC.

The rearrangement uses TRBV28 and TRBJ1-1; 7 bases line up with TRBD1. The CDR3 is made up of 14 amino acids. The V segment lost 6 bases and the J segment 3 bases; nucleotides outside the gene matches: 7. CDR1 is MDHEN, CDR2 SYDVKM, per germline. Here the CDR3 reads CASRTDTGDTEAFF. CDR3 sequence (DNA): TGTGCCAGCAGGACGGACACAGGGGACACTGAAGCTTTCTTT. Looking up the rest from reference TRBV28 and TRBJ1-1 gives the full variable domain: DVKVTQSSRYLVKRTGEKVFLECVQDMDHENMFWYRQDPGLGLRLIYFSYDVKMKEKGDIPEGYSVSREKKERFSLILESASTNQTSMYLCASRTDTGDTEAFFGQGTRLTVV.